The entry below describes one T cell receptor beta chain. Its antigen remains unidentified. These data belong to a study of circulating and synovial CD4+ cells in juvenile arthritis. Overall study results and limits: Deeper sequencing increased measured overlap with synovial clonotypes. The pathogenic-like versus bulk T cell difference escaped Vbeta family analysis. Bulk blood CD4 samples held at least an order of magnitude more or fewer genomes than CPL. Diversity here was lower than in bulk blood CD4 cells.

The CDR3 is 14 amino acids. Germline V CDR1 and CDR2: MNHNY, SVGAGI (reference sequence). V gave up 5 bases and J gave up 10 bases; unmatched junction bases: 5. The assay was immunoSEQ multiplex PCR, and TCRdb's table has in-frame clones only and misses some. Altogether around 32,000 clones are present, over 90% being singletons, with the ten largest covering roughly 0.7%. The rearrangement joins TRBV6-6 to TRBJ2-1, with 13 bases identical to TRBD2. The sequenced sample consisted of CD4+ T cells from blood. This TCR was sampled from a human donor with juvenile idiopathic arthritis. The CDR3 here is CASSGTSGASEQFF. CDR3 DNA sequence: TGTGCCAGCAGTGGGACTAGCGGGGCTAGCGAGCAGTTCTTC.